This paragraph covers one T cell receptor beta chain sequence. Its antigen remains unidentified. Within one base of it there is no much larger clone, and no base qualities were kept. Set within a cohort of healthcare workers in London, UK, this nested case-control study involved weekly PCR testing of nasopharyngeal swabs along with blood sampling. Healthcare workers were recruited between 23 and 31 March 2020, during the week of the UK lockdown, and were followed weekly for up to roughly 16 weeks. The data stem from a study of early T cells in non-severe SARS-CoV-2 infection (dated by TCRdb to the early 2020s). A note on the overall study: Because TCR sequencing relied on bulk RNA taken from unsorted whole blood, pairing of alpha and beta chains was not possible.

The library was prepared using 5' RACE. TCRdb lists the instrument as NextSeq 500. The TCR library protocol attached unique molecular identifiers to individual cDNA molecules to correct for sequencing error and PCR bias. Sequencing covered both TCR alpha and beta chains, and within each sample the abundances of alpha and beta sequences were tightly co-correlated. In the original analysis: V gene, J gene and CDR3 annotation of TCR sequences was performed with Decombinator V4. TCRs were defined as expanded if a significant change between any two time points was detected under a Poisson model with p below 0.0001. TCR abundances were normalised to the total number of TCRs sequenced in each sample and reported as counts per million. MAIT TCRs were defined by TRAV1-2 paired with TRAJ12, TRAJ20 or TRAJ33, and iNKT TCRs by TRAV10 paired with TRAJ18. VDJdb, accessed 1 November 2021, was searched for CMV, EBV and SARS-CoV-2 annotated TCRs, excluding TCRs annotated for multiple antigens. TCRdb redid the processing of the public reads, applying fastp at Q25 and MiXCR, and retained in-frame beta chains. Each entry is one CDR3 protein sequence, shown with its most common DNA and genes. The V and J calls come from TCRdb's annotation, not from the publication. The table for this sample lists 70,000 or so distinct CDR3 sequences; over 9% of them were counted only once. The ten largest clones add up to 6% to 8.5% of the sample.

Study-level results and caveats: VDJdb matching was skewed toward anti-spike CD8 responses, so virus-specific expansions were likely underestimated and private and CD4 specificities were missed.

Trimming removed 0 bases from V and 2 bases from J; the gene matches leave 7 bases unexplained. The CDR3 runs 17 amino acids, cysteine and phenylalanine included. Kept here is only the CDR3 DNA, which spans 51 bases and is read in frame from base 1. Based on the germline V gene, the CDR1 and CDR2 sequences are SGDLS and YYNGEE. The V and J genes are TRBV9 and TRBJ2-3; the central 9 bases match TRBD2. The input for sequencing was whole blood, taken at baseline. The receptor was isolated from an adult who was a healthcare worker with PCR-confirmed SARS-CoV-2 infection or an uninfected control (not recorded which). The CDR3 protein: CASSVGVAGELTDTQYF. The DNA sequence follows: TGTGCCAGCAGCGTAGGCGTAGCGGGGGAGCTCACAGATACGCAGTATTTT. The reference TRBV9 and TRBJ2-3 proteins fill in what lies around the CDR3, so the full variable domain reads DSGVTQTPKHLITATGQRVTLRCSPRSGDLSVYWYQQSLDQGLQFLIQYYNGEERAKGNILERFSAQQFPDLHSELNLSSLELGDSALYFCASSVGVAGELTDTQYFGPGTRLTVL.